These 22 T cell receptor beta chains came from one sample sequenced in a study of technical replicates of blood from several donors. TCRdb's table, derived via immunoSEQ multiplex PCR, lists solely in-frame clones and lacks some. Seen here are about 53,000 clones, 86% observed once, and the top ten hold approximately 5.9%. Sequencing was done on a sample of PBMCs. The receptors here all came from a human donor in good health. Some clones in this sample may be carry-over from other donors' samples.

Here the CDR3 reads CASRYPGLAGNTDTQYF. In nucleotides, the CDR3 is TGTGCAAGTCGCTATCCGGGACTAGCGGGGAACACAGATACGCAGTATTTT. This chain links TRBV12-2 with TRBJ2-3; TRBD2, the table's D call, lacks a check against the DNA. TRBV12-2 is marked as a pseudogene. CDR3 length: 17 amino acids.

The genes are TRBV5-1 and TRBJ2-1, with 9 bases identical to TRBD2. CDR1 is SGHRS, CDR2 YFSETQ, per germline. The CDR3 loop spans 18 amino acids. V was clipped by 0 bases and J by 1 base; unmatched bases: 8. The DNA of the CDR3 is TGCGCCAGCAGCTTGGTGGCTAGCGGGGTCATATCCTACAATGAGCAGTTCTTC. Translating gives CASSLVASGVISYNEQFF.

This clone occurred once. This sequence joins TRBV29-1 and TRBJ2-7; 14 bases are a match to TRBD2. J lost 0 bases, V lost 5 bases, and 9 bases had no gene match. The CDR3 totals 17 residues. The germline gives CDR1 SQVTM, CDR2 ANQGSEA. Here the CDR3 reads CSVLGLAGGLNSYEQYF. CDR3 sequence (DNA): TGCAGCGTTTTAGGACTAGCGGGAGGTCTGAACTCCTACGAGCAGTACTTC.

The rearrangement links TRBV2 to TRBJ2-7; TRBD1 matches 7 bases. V dropped 6 bases and J dropped 3; count of bases not matched to a gene: 8. The V gene's germline CDR1 is SNHLY and CDR2 FYNNEI. CDR3 length equals 14 residues. Written as DNA, the CDR3 is TGTGCCAGCAGCCCAAGACAGGGAATCTACGAGCAGTACTTC. It encodes CASSPRQGIYEQYF.

The J gene is TRBJ1-2, the V gene TRBV7-2; TRBD1 agrees at 9 bases. The J segment lost 5 bases and the V segment lost 3 bases, leaving 4 bases of the junction unmatched. The germline gives CDR1 SGHTA, CDR2 FQGNSA. This CDR3 is built from 14 residues. Written as DNA, the CDR3 is TGTGCCAGCAGCTTTACAGGGGGCGGATATGGCTACACCTTC. This encodes CASSFTGGGYGYTF.

This chain links TRBV7-2 with TRBJ2-2; 13 bases match TRBD2. The CDR3 is 19 residues long. Germline V gene data show CDR1 as SGHTA and CDR2 as FQGNSA. V lost 1 base and J lost 1; bases outside the gene matches: 6. The CDR3 spells CASSLVVTSGRRNTGELFF. The CDR3 coding sequence is TGTGCCAGCAGCTTAGTAGTGACTAGCGGGAGGAGGAACACCGGGGAGCTGTTTTTT.

V usage is TRBV7-8 and J usage is TRBJ2-5, with 9 bases lining up with TRBD1. The germline V gene has CDR1 SGHVS and CDR2 FQNEAQ. The CDR3 contains 15 residues. V lost 5 bases, J lost 4 bases, and 8 bases stayed unmatched. CDR3 sequence (DNA): TGTGCCAGCAGCCCCAGGACAGGGGTATTAGAGACCCAGTACTTC. This translates into CASSPRTGVLETQYF.

This clone has a count of ten or more. J is TRBJ2-3 and V is TRBV4-3, with D possibly matching TRBD2 (6 bases). This CDR3 region has 15 residues. Trimming cost V 0 bases and J 3 bases, with 10 bases left between them. Germline values: CDR1 LGHNA, CDR2 YSLEER. The CDR3 reads CASSQEGRETDTQYF. The CDR3 DNA follows: TGCGCCAGCAGCCAAGAGGGACGGGAGACAGATACGCAGTATTTT.

The J gene is TRBJ2-1, the V gene TRBV11-2, with 10 bases lining up with TRBD2. The CDR3 runs to 15 residues. Germline V CDR1 and CDR2: SGHAT, FQNNGV. With V trimmed by 3 bases and J by 7 bases, 6 bases remained unmatched. The CDR3 loop is CASSLERGGMNEQFF. The CDR3 DNA is TGTGCCAGCAGCTTGGAGCGGGGGGGAATGAATGAGCAGTTCTTC.

The chain employs TRBV5-1 and TRBJ2-7; perhaps TRBD2 as D (6 bases). The CDR3 length is 14 residues. Trimming took 5 bases from V and 0 from J, leaving 12 bases between them. Germline CDR1 reads SGHRS; CDR2 reads YFSETQ. For the CDR3, the DNA is TGCGCCAGCAGAATACAGACTAGCTCCTACGAGCAGTACTTC. It encodes CASRIQTSSYEQYF.

This CDR3 reads CAISDTLAGGRETQYF. For the CDR3, the DNA is TGTGCCATCAGTGATACCCTAGCGGGGGGGCGGGAGACCCAGTACTTC. This sequence joins TRBV10-3 and TRBJ2-5; 12 nucleotides match TRBD2. Germline V gene data show CDR1 as ENHRY and CDR2 as SYGVKD. The length of the CDR3 is 16 residues. After removal of 3 bases from V and 5 bases from J, the junction contained 7 bases not matched to a gene.

This chain connects TRBV27 to TRBJ1-1; 10 bases map to TRBD1. This CDR3 spans 19 amino acids. Germline V gene data show CDR1 as MNHEY and CDR2 as SMNVEV (reference sequence). V dropped 6 bases and J dropped 0; count of bases not matched to a gene: 16. CDR3 in amino acids: CASSLRARQGARMNTEAFF. The CDR3 DNA reads TGTGCCAGCAGCCTACGAGCCCGACAGGGGGCCAGAATGAACACTGAAGCTTTCTTT.

This clone was observed a few times. The V call is TRBV29-1, the J call TRBJ1-5; the D is unclear. Germline V gene sequence: CDR1 SQVTM, CDR2 ANQGSEA. This CDR3 comprises 13 residues. V lost 4 bases and J 2 bases, leaving 9 bases between the germline ends. CDR3 in amino acids: CSVGPGRNQPQHF. For the CDR3, the DNA is TGCAGCGTTGGTCCCGGTCGCAATCAGCCCCAGCATTTT.

CDR3 residues: CASSVSGTGALGYGYTF. The DNA of the CDR3 is TGTGCCAGCAGCGTATCCGGGACAGGGGCCCTAGGCTATGGCTACACCTTC. The V call is TRBV5-4, the J call TRBJ1-2, with 10 bases matching TRBD1. Germline loops: CDR1 SGHNT, CDR2 YYREEE (reference sequence). With 4 bases clipped from V and 4 bases from J, the junction kept 13 bases outside the gene matches. The CDR3 is 17 amino acids.

This rearrangement joins TRBV5-1 to TRBJ2-5; possibly TRBD1 for D (6 bases). V was pared by 2 bases and J by 4 bases, with 18 bases between. This CDR3 region has 16 residues. CDR1 SGHRS and CDR2 YFSETQ come from the germline V gene. CDR3 sequence: CASSLVMVQGGETQYF. CDR3 sequence (DNA): TGCGCCAGCAGCTTAGTCATGGTTCAAGGGGGAGAGACCCAGTACTTC.

The chain has TRBV5-1 and TRBJ1-1, with D tentatively TRBD1 (6 bases). The germline V gene has CDR1 SGHRS and CDR2 YFSETQ. CDR3 size: 13 residues. The V gene lost 2 bases and the J gene lost 5 bases, with 10 bases spanning the gap. The CDR3 reads CASSLNRVTEAFF. The CDR3 DNA reads TGCGCCAGCAGCTTAAACAGGGTTACTGAAGCTTTCTTT.

V usage is TRBV5-1 and J usage is TRBJ2-1; 10 bases map to TRBD2. Germline V CDR1 and CDR2: SGHRS, YFSETQ. The CDR3 length is 16 residues. Unmatched junction bases numbered 12, after V lost 4 bases and J lost 8 bases. The CDR3 loop is CASSPPRLAGEDEQFF. CDR3 DNA: TGCGCCAGCAGCCCCCCCCGCCTAGCGGGAGAGGATGAGCAGTTCTTC.

This chain links TRBV6-5 with TRBJ2-7, with TRBD1 matching over 10 bases. CDR1 and CDR2 (germline): MNHEY, SVGAGI. This CDR3 is 14 amino acids long. The junction had 7 bases not matched to a gene; V was cut back by 5 bases and J by 6 bases. Here the CDR3 reads CASSRDRGNREQYF. CDR3 nucleotide sequence: TGTGCCAGCAGTCGGGACAGGGGAAATCGCGAGCAGTACTTC.

This clone was found once. V gene TRBV6-5 combines with J gene TRBJ2-7; D is undetermined. This CDR3 has 14 residues. Germline V gene sequence: CDR1 MNHEY, CDR2 SVGAGI. The germline V and J ends were trimmed by 4 bases and 5 bases, with 15 bases remaining between them. The CDR3 coding sequence is TGTGCCAGCAGTTTCGACTCGAGGTATGACGAGCAGTACTTC. This gives the protein CASSFDSRYDEQYF.

The sample holds one count of this clone. The chain is built from TRBV9 and TRBJ2-2; 9 bases align to TRBD1. The CDR3 consists of 14 residues. Per the germline V gene, CDR1 is SGDLS and CDR2 is YYNGEE. V shed 2 bases, J shed 5 bases, and the junction held 1 base outside the gene matches. The CDR3: CASSVTGGTGELFF. CDR3 coding DNA: TGTGCCAGCAGCGTGACAGGGGGAACCGGGGAGCTGTTTTTT.

The V call is TRBV18, the J call TRBJ1-5; no reliable D call. The CDR3 totals 14 residues. V gave up 1 base and J gave up 4 bases, with 8 bases separating them. The germline V gene has CDR1 KGHSH and CDR2 LQKENI. The CDR3 protein is CASSPQQVNQPQHF. DNA for the CDR3: TGTGCCAGCTCACCACAGCAGGTTAATCAGCCCCAGCATTTT.

The V gene is TRBV6-7, the J gene TRBJ2-7; D is perhaps TRBD1 (6 bases). TRBV6-7 is placed among ORFs of uncertain function. CDR3 length: 13 residues. V was clipped by 2 bases and J by 3 bases, with 8 bases between them. CDR3 residues: CASSYPDSYEQYF. Written as DNA, the CDR3 is TGTGCCAGCAGTTACCCGGACAGCTACGAGCAGTACTTC.